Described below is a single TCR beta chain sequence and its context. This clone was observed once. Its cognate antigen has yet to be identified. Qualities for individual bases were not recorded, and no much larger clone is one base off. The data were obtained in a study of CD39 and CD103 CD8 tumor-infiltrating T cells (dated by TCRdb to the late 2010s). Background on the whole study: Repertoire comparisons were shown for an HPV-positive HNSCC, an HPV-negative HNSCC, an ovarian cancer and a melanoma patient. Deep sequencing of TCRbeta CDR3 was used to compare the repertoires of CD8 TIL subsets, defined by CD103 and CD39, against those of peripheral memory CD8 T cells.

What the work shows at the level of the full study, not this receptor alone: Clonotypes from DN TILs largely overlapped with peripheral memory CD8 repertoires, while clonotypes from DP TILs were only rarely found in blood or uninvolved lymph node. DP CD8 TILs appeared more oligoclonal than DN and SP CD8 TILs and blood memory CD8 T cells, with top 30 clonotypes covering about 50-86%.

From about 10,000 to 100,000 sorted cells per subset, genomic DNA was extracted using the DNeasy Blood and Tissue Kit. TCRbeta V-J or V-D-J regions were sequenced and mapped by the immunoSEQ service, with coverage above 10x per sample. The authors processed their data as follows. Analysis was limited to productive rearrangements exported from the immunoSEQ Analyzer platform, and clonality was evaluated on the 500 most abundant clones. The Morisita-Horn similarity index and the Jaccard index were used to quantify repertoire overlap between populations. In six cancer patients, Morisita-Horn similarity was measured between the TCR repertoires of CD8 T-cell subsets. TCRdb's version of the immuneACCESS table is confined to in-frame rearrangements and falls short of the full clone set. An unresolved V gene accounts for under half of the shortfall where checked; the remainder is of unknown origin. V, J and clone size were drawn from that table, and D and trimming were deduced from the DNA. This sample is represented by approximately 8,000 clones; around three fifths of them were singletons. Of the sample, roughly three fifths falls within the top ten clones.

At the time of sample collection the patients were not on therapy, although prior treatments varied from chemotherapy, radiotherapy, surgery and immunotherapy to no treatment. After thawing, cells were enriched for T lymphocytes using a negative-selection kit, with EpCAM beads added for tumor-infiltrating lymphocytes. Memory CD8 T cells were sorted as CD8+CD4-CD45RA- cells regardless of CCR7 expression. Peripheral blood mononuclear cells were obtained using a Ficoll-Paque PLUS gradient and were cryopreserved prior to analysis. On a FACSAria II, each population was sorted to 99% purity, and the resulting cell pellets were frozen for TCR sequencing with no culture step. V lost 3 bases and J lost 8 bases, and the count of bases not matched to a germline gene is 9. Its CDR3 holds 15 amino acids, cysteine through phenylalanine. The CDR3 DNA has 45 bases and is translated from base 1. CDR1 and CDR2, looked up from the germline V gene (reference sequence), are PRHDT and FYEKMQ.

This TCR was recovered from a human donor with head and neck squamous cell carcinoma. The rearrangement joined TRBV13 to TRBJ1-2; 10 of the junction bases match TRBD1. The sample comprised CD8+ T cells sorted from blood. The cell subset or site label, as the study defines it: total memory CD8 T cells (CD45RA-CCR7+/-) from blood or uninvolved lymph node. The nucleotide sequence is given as TGTGCCAGCAGCTTCCGGGACAGGGGTCCAGAGGGCTACACCTTC. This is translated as CASSFRDRGPEGYTF.